What follows are 7 T cell receptor beta chains derived from one specimen sequenced in a study of Ad26.COV2.S vaccination and SARS-CoV-2 variants. Regarding treatment: roughly 20 received Ad26.COV2.S at low or high dose, single or two shots; 5 received placebo; per-sample allocation not given. The investigators took samples on day 63 after the first vaccine or placebo injection. The table came from immunoSEQ multiplex PCR; TCRdb's copy has only in-frame clones and leaves some out. The sample lists some 250,000 clones, 88% occurring once. Source: peripheral blood, taken in a trial of Ad26.COV2.S vaccine versus placebo. The source of these receptors is a person between 18 and 59 years old who received the Ad26.COV2.S COVID-19 vaccine or a placebo.

This chain links TRBV5-1 with TRBJ2-1; a possible D gene is TRBD1 (5 bases). This CDR3 region has 13 residues. V lost 2 bases and J lost 6, with 9 bases in between. Germline values: CDR1 SGHRS, CDR2 YFSETQ. In DNA, the CDR3 is TGCGCCAGCAGCTTTTTTCAGGGCAATGAGCAGTTCTTC. Its translation is CASSFFQGNEQFF.

The chain has TRBV7-2 and TRBJ2-7; D is ambiguous. V lost 4 bases and J 3 bases, leaving 16 bases between the germline ends. The CDR3 has 15 amino acids. CDR1 is SGHTA and CDR2 is FQGNSA in the germline V gene. The chain's CDR3 is CASSYEPGPYYEQYF. The DNA of the CDR3 is TGTGCCAGCAGCTACGAACCGGGTCCCTACTACGAGCAGTACTTC.

This clone was seen just once. The chain links TRBV15 to TRBJ2-5; D unresolved. The CDR3 covers 14 residues. The germline V gene has CDR1 LNHNV and CDR2 YYDKDF (reference sequence). Trimming removed 0 bases from V and 4 bases from J, with 9 bases in between. The CDR3 nucleotides are TGTGCCACCAGCAGAGATCTACTGGGAGAGACCCAGTACTTC. The encoded protein is CATSRDLLGETQYF.

This chain joins TRBV25-1 and TRBJ2-5; maybe TRBD2 (6 bases). Germline V gives CDR1 MGHDK, CDR2 SYGVNS. The CDR3 has 14 residues. Trimming removed 3 bases from V and 1 base from J, with 9 bases in between. This chain's CDR3 is CASSEERAQETQYF. The CDR3 region has the DNA TGTGCCAGCAGTGAGGAGCGGGCCCAAGAGACCCAGTACTTC.

The chain is built from TRBV28 and TRBJ2-3; 7 bases map to TRBD1. Trimming took 6 bases from V and 4 from J; bases not matched to a gene: 10. The CDR3 contains 15 residues. CDR1 and CDR2 (germline): MDHEN, SYDVKM. DNA of the CDR3: TGTGCCAGCAGCCCAGTAGGGGGCGACTCAGATACGCAGTATTTT. Translated, it gives CASSPVGGDSDTQYF.

The V and J genes are TRBV25-1 and TRBJ2-1; D not resolved. The germline V gene encodes CDR1 MGHDK and CDR2 SYGVNS. CDR3 length: 15 amino acids. Between the trimmed V and J ends, which lost 4 bases and 0 bases, there was a span of 10 bases. The CDR3 DNA reads as TGTGCCAGCAGTGGTTTTTGGAGCTCCTACAATGAGCAGTTCTTC. It yields the protein CASSGFWSSYNEQFF.

The gene calls are TRBV3-1 (or the pseudogene TRBV3-2) and TRBJ2-4, with 13 bases aligning to TRBD2. The CDR3 is made up of 16 amino acids. Germline-derived CDR1 and CDR2 are LGHDT and YNNKEL (reference sequence). V lost 5 bases to trimming and J lost 3 bases; unmatched junction nucleotides: 4. The CDR3 loop is CASSTTSGGVKNIQYF. In nucleotides, the CDR3 is TGTGCCAGCAGCACCACTAGCGGGGGGGTCAAAAACATTCAGTACTTC.